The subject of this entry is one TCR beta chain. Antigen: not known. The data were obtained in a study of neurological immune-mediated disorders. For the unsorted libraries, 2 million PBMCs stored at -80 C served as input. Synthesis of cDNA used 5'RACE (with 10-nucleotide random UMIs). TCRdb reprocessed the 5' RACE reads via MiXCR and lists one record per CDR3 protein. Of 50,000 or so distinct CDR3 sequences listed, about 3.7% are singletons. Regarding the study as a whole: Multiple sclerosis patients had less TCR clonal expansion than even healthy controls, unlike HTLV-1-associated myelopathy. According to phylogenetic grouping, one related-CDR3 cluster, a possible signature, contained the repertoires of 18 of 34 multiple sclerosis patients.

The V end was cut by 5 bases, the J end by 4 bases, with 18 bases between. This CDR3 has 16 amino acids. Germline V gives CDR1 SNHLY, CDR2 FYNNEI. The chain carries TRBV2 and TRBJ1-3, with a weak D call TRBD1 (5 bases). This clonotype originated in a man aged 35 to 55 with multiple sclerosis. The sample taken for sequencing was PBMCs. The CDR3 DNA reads TGTGCCAGCAGTAACTCTCCCACGGGACTGGGAAACACCATATATTTT. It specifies CASSNSPTGLGNTIYF.